This T cell receptor beta chain is drawn from a study of graft-versus-host responses after intestinal transplantation. Study-level information: Recipients underwent multivisceral, liver-intestinal, or isolated intestinal transplants. Study conclusions and caveats: The study associated peak circulating GvH clone levels with early post-transplant HvG declines.

Using immunoSEQ multiplex PCR, the repertoire was profiled, and TCRdb retains in-frame clones only, with some absent. This sample carries over 45,000 clones, 90% to 95% of them seen once, and the ten largest clones take about 5.9%. In its sample, this clone was seen once. Its antigen remains unidentified. Germline V gene data show CDR1 as MGHRA and CDR2 as YSYEKL. The CDR3 covers 13 residues. Trimming shortened V by 2 bases and J by 7 bases, and 8 bases separated the two germline ends. The chain joins TRBV4-1 to TRBJ2-2, with D perhaps TRBD2 (6 bases). The TCR originated in a human patient who received an intestinal transplant, so some T cells may come from the graft donor. This material consisted of PBMCs, taken around 820 days after a first intestinal transplant, on the day of a second. CDR3 nucleotides: TGCGCCAGCAGCCAATTGGGGGGCGGGGAGCTGTTTTTT. Amino acid sequence: CASSQLGGGELFF.